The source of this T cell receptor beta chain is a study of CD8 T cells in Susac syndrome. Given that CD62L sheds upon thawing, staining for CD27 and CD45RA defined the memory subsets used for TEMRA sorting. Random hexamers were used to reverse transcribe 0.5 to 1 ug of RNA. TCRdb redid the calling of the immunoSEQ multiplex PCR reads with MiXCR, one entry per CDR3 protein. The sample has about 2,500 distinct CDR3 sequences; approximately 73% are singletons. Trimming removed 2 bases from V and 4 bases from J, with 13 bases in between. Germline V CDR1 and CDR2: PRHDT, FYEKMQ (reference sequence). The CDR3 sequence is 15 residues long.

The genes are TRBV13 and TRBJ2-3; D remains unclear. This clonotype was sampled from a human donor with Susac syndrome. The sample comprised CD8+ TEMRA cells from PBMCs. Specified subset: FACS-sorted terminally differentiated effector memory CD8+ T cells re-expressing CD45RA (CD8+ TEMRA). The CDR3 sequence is CASSLSQSWADTQYF. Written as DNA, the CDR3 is TGTGCCAGCAGCTTATCCCAGTCATGGGCAGATACGCAGTATTTT.